This T cell receptor (beta chain) was documented in a study of glioma-infiltrating T cells after dendritic cell vaccination. The overall study: Treatment, given 2003 to 2012, was autologous tumor lysate-pulsed dendritic cell vaccination. At biweekly intervals, patients got three intradermal dendritic cell vaccine injections. Autologous tumor lysate was loaded overnight onto monocyte-derived dendritic cells grown seven days with IL-4 and GM-CSF. Study-level findings and limits: Complete blood and tumor specimen sets were limited to few patients.

To note about this clone: Its antigen remains unknown.

The CDR3 runs to 17 residues. Germline CDR1 and CDR2: SGHTA and FQGNSA. After removal of 5 bases from V and 1 base from J, the junction contained 12 bases not matched to a gene. Assay: immunoSEQ multiplex PCR; the TCRdb copy retains only in-frame clones and omits some. The sample contains approximately 48,000 clones, 65% to 90% of which appear only once. This material consisted of blood, taken before dendritic cell vaccination. This clonotype was sampled from a human donor with glioblastoma. V and J are TRBV7-2 and TRBJ1-1, with 8 positions matching TRBD1. CDR3 DNA: TGTGCCAGCAGCCCTTATACTACCGGGACAGGGAACACTGAAGCTTTCTTT. It translates to CASSPYTTGTGNTEAFF.